These 11 T cell receptor beta chains were all obtained from the same sample, sequenced in a study of shared T cell receptors in the human thymus. Clones were sequenced by immunoSEQ multiplex PCR, and TCRdb holds only the in-frame ones, with some missing. This table holds hundreds of thousands of clones, 88% found once. This sample also appeared in a second study, on human thymus T cells.

Source material: thymocytes. The receptor set was obtained from a boy less than two years old with a congenital heart defect.

V gene TRBV25-1 combines with J gene TRBJ2-1, with 7 nucleotides matching TRBD2. The CDR3 length is 12 residues. Germline trimming cut 8 bases from V and 8 bases from J; bases unmatched to any gene: 6. CDR1 is MGHDK, CDR2 SYGVNS, per germline. The chain's CDR3 is CASGGLVHEQFF. The CDR3 nucleotides are TGTGCCAGCGGTGGACTAGTTCATGAGCAGTTCTTC.

This clone was observed a single time. The rearrangement uses TRBV18 and TRBJ1-1, with TRBD1 identical over 8 bases. Germline V gene lookup returns CDR1 KGHSH and CDR2 LQKENI. The V and J ends lost 3 bases and 5 bases, in that order; junction bases with no gene match: 8. The CDR3 has 15 residues. The CDR3 DNA reads TGTGCCAGCTCACCCGAGACAGGGGATCCTACTGAAGCTTTCTTT. This translates into CASSPETGDPTEAFF.

This clone was counted only a few times. The chain combines TRBV27 with TRBJ2-4, with 11 bases aligning to TRBD2. Germline V gene sequence: CDR1 MNHEY, CDR2 SMNVEV (reference sequence). This CDR3 has 16 amino acids. V was clipped by 6 bases and J by 0 bases; unmatched bases: 4. CDR3 sequence: CASSPGLAVAKNIQYF. In DNA form, the CDR3 reads TGTGCCAGCAGCCCGGGACTAGCGGTAGCCAAAAACATTCAGTACTTC.

The chain recombines TRBV11-1 with TRBJ2-7, with no clear D. Trimming stripped 4 bases from V and 2 bases from J, with 12 bases between. The CDR3 length is 14 residues. Per the germline V gene, CDR1 is SGHAT and CDR2 is FQDESV (reference sequence). CDR3 bases: TGTGCCAGCAGCTCGCGGCTTTCCCCCTACGAGCAGTACTTC. As protein: CASSSRLSPYEQYF.

The chain employs TRBV4-1 and TRBJ1-2, with 11 nucleotides matching TRBD1. V lost 0 bases to trimming and J lost 14 bases; unmatched junction nucleotides: 11. The germline CDR1 and CDR2 sequences are MGHRA and YSYEKL. The CDR3 has 15 residues. In DNA form, the CDR3 reads TGCGCCAGCAGCCAAGATCCCTGGGACAGGGGGTACGGGACCTTC. It specifies CASSQDPWDRGYGTF.

This chain links TRBV5-4 with TRBJ2-3; 8 bases agree with TRBD2. Germline V CDR1 and CDR2: SGHNT, YYREEE (reference sequence). The CDR3 runs 17 residues. Losses at the gene ends were 5 bases for V and 5 bases for J; bases not matched to a gene: 16. CDR3 sequence (DNA): TGTGCCAGCAGTTCCAAGCGGGGGATCACGGGGGGAGATACGCAGTATTTT. Translated, it gives CASSSKRGITGGDTQYF.

The rearrangement links TRBV5-1 to TRBJ2-7, with TRBD2 as a possible D gene (7 bases). V was clipped by 3 bases and J by 4 bases, with 17 bases between them. The length of the CDR3 is 15 residues. The germline V gene encodes CDR1 SGHRS and CDR2 YFSETQ. CDR3 residues: CASSWGPGGFYEQYF. CDR3 bases: TGCGCCAGCAGCTGGGGTCCGGGGGGCTTTTACGAGCAGTACTTC.

The rearrangement links TRBV28 to TRBJ2-1; 7 bases line up with TRBD2. V shed 5 bases and J 5 bases; nucleotides not matched to a gene: 6. CDR3 length equals 14 residues. Germline CDR1 MDHEN, CDR2 SYDVKM. In DNA form, the CDR3 reads TGTGCCAGCAGTCCCCGGGAGGACGACAATGAGCAGTTCTTC. Translation: CASSPREDDNEQFF.

The chain is built from TRBV4-1 and TRBJ2-3; the match to TRBD2 covers 12 bases. The CDR3 runs 15 residues. The V gene's germline CDR1 is MGHRA and CDR2 YSYEKL. V was clipped by 2 bases and J by 14 bases; unmatched bases: 11. The CDR3 region has the DNA TGCGCCAGCAGCCAACTAGGACTAGCGGGATTGTCTCCGTATTTT. It specifies CASSQLGLAGLSPYF.

The chain has TRBV28 and TRBJ2-4, with a tentative D call TRBD1 (6 bases). CDR3 length equals 16 residues. V was shortened by 4 bases and J by 0 bases, with 13 bases between the two germline ends. The germline V gene encodes CDR1 MDHEN and CDR2 SYDVKM. This chain's CDR3 is CASSSYRVGAKNIQYF. Written as DNA, the CDR3 is TGTGCCAGCAGTTCCTACAGGGTAGGAGCCAAAAACATTCAGTACTTC.

The gene calls are TRBV11-2 and TRBJ1-1; 11 bases map to TRBD1. Germline CDR1 reads SGHAT; CDR2 reads FQNNGV. V lost 5 bases and J lost 10; bases outside the gene matches: 9. CDR3 length: 14 residues. This CDR3 is CASSPFGGQGGAFF. CDR3 coding DNA: TGTGCCAGCAGCCCGTTTGGGGGACAGGGGGGAGCTTTCTTT.